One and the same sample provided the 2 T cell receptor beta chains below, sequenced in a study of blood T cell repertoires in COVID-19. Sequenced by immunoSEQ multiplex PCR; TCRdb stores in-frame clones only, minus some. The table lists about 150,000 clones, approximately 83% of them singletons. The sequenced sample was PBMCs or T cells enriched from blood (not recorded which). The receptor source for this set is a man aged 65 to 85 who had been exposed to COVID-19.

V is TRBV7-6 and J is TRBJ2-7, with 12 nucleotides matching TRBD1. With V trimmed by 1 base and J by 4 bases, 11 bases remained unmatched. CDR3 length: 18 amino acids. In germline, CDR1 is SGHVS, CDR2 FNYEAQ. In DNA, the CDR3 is TGTGCCAGCAGCTTAGACACCTCCGGGACAGGGGGCCCATACGAGCAGTACTTC. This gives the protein CASSLDTSGTGGPYEQYF.

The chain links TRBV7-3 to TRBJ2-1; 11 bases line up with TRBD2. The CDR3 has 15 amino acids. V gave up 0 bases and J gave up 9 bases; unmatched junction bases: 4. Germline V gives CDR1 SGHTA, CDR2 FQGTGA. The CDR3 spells CASSLTSGGAGEQFF. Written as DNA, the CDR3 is TGTGCCAGCAGCTTAACTAGCGGGGGGGCCGGTGAGCAGTTCTTC.